This entry concerns a single T cell receptor beta chain. What it binds is unknown. The data are from a study of vaccination and CD4 T cells after COVID-19. Study-wide background: Subjects got two shots of BNT162b2 or mRNA-1273 vaccine.

The study's findings and limits: Spike mono-reactivity was evident in 304 of the 307 vaccine-specific clones derived from convalescent patients. In convalescent patients, a median about 86% of reactive clones appeared only post-vaccination.

This CDR3 comprises 15 residues. The germline CDR1 and CDR2 sequences are MDHEN and SYDVKM. Deletions cut 3 bases from V and 7 bases from J, with 18 bases between. The treatment here: roughly 11-day PBMC culture with coronavirus spike peptide pools or control peptides (ViraFEST assay). Peptide pools at 9.5 to 10 ug/ml and IL-2 at roughly 9.3 IU/ml were added to cultures of a few million PBMCs per well. An Oncomine TCR Beta short-read assay was used to sequence the DNA from cultured CD4+ T cells. TCRdb reanalysed the PCR reads using MiXCR and keeps one entry per CDR3 protein. Among some 10,000 distinct CDR3 sequences listed, roughly 64% were seen once.

The chain recombines TRBV28 with TRBJ1-2, with D possibly being TRBD1 (5 bases). This TCR came from a human donor who had recovered from COVID-19. Source material: CD4+ T cells from blood, cultured in vitro. In nucleotides, the CDR3 is TGTGCCAGCAGTTTCTCCGGAGGGGTAGAGAGTGGCTACACCTTC. This translates into CASSFSGGVESGYTF.